Following are 25 T cell receptor beta chains from one sample sequenced in a study of blood T cell repertoires in COVID-19. Sequencing used immunoSEQ multiplex PCR; TCRdb keeps in-frame clones, though not all of them. The table has around 200,000 clones, over 70% seen once; the top ten hold around 6.7%. Sequencing was performed on peripheral blood. The source of these receptors is a woman between 40 and 50 years old with COVID-19, enrolled during active disease.

The J gene is TRBJ1-4, the V gene TRBV10-3; D gene unclear. The CDR3 is 11 residues long. The V end was cut by 10 bases, the J end by 9 bases, with 12 bases between. Germline-derived CDR1 and CDR2 are ENHRY and SYGVKD. The CDR3 sequence is CATARMQKLFF. For the CDR3, the DNA is TGTGCCACCGCGAGAATGCAAAAACTGTTTTTT.

J is TRBJ1-4 and V is TRBV19; D ambiguous. V was cut by 7 bases and J by 7 bases, with 13 bases left in between. The germline V gene encodes CDR1 LNHDA and CDR2 SQIVND (reference sequence). The CDR3 spans 13 residues. DNA for the CDR3: TGTGCCAGTACAGACCGGTCGGGTGAAAAACTGTTTTTT. Translating gives CASTDRSGEKLFF.

The genes are TRBV11-2 and TRBJ1-1, with 7 bases fitting TRBD1. Trimming took 1 base from V and 0 from J; bases not matched to a gene: 5. The germline CDR1 and CDR2 sequences are SGHAT and FQNNGV. This CDR3 contains 16 residues. CDR3 nucleotide sequence: TGTGCCAGCAGCTTAGGGGGGACAGCTATGAACACTGAAGCTTTCTTT. It translates to CASSLGGTAMNTEAFF.

The chain recombines TRBV2 with TRBJ2-7, with 9 positions matching TRBD2. The germline gives CDR1 SNHLY, CDR2 FYNNEI. The CDR3 totals 18 residues. V trimming: 2 bases; J trimming: 3 bases; junction bases outside the gene matches: 14. This CDR3 is CASSELVVMAGGGYEQYF. CDR3 nucleotide sequence: TGTGCCAGCAGTGAACTCGTGGTAATGGCGGGAGGGGGCTACGAGCAGTACTTC.

The rearrangement uses TRBV11-2 and TRBJ1-1; D unresolved. Germline V lookup: CDR1 SGHAT, CDR2 FQNNGV. The CDR3 has 13 amino acids. The V end was cut by 1 base, the J end by 8 bases, with 11 bases between. CDR3 nucleotide sequence: TGTGCCAGCAGCTTAGTATGGAGGGCCGAAGCTTTCTTT. Translated: CASSLVWRAEAFF.

The chain joins TRBV5-5 to TRBJ2-7, with 10 bases that match TRBD1. The length of the CDR3 is 17 residues. Germline lookup yields CDR1 SGHKS and CDR2 YYEKEE (reference sequence). V shed 6 bases, J shed 5 bases, and the junction held 17 bases outside the gene matches. CDR3 DNA: TGTGCCAGCATTCCTCTCCGGGGGACAGGGGTAATCCACGAGCAGTACTTC. Translating it yields CASIPLRGTGVIHEQYF.

This chain's CDR3 is CASSPREFGGPNTEAFF. CDR3 nucleotide sequence: TGTGCCAGCAGCCCACGGGAGTTTGGCGGGCCTAACACTGAAGCTTTCTTT. The chain recombines TRBV7-9 with TRBJ1-1; the D is unclear. CDR1 is SEHNR, CDR2 FQNEAQ, per germline (reference sequence). The V and J ends lost 5 bases and 2 bases respectively, with 21 bases between them. The CDR3 totals 17 residues.

V gene TRBV28 combines with J gene TRBJ2-3; TRBD2 matches 9 bases. The CDR3 covers 15 residues. With 8 bases clipped from V and 8 bases from J, the junction kept 14 bases outside the gene matches. From germline, CDR1 is MDHEN and CDR2 SYDVKM. Here the CDR3 DNA reads TGTGCCAGCCTTGGCTCCGGGACTAGCAGATTTACGCAGTATTTT. Amino acids: CASLGSGTSRFTQYF. Full variable domain (remainder filled in from reference TRBV28 and TRBJ2-3): DVKVTQSSRYLVKRTGEKVFLECVQDMDHENMFWYRQDPGLGLRLIYFSYDVKMKEKGDIPEGYSVSREKKERFSLILESASTNQTSMYLCASLGSGTSRFTQYFGPGTRLTVL.

The V and J genes are TRBV4-1 and TRBJ2-5, with D unresolved. The CDR3 length is 14 residues. Trimming stripped 0 bases from V and 7 bases from J, with 12 bases between. Germline V lookup: CDR1 MGHRA, CDR2 YSYEKL. CDR3 coding DNA: TGCGCCAGCAGCCAAGATGGGTCTGGCGGGACCCAGTACTTC. It translates to CASSQDGSGGTQYF.

The chain uses TRBV5-1 and TRBJ2-1, with D possibly TRBD2 on 6 matching bases. This CDR3 has 15 amino acids. Germline V gives CDR1 SGHRS, CDR2 YFSETQ. Trimming took 2 bases from V and 3 from J, leaving 12 bases between them. CDR3 DNA sequence: TGCGCCAGCAGCTTTGAGGTGGGGGGCTACAATGAGCAGTTCTTC. This sequence encodes CASSFEVGGYNEQFF.

This clone was observed once. The V call is TRBV10-1, the J call TRBJ2-1, with D possibly TRBD1 on 6 matching bases. Germline CDR1 WNHNN, CDR2 SYGVQD (reference sequence). The V end lost 4 bases, the J end lost 6 bases, and 16 bases lay between the germline ends. The CDR3 totals 15 residues. CDR3 residues: CASSVSGQSPNEQFF. CDR3 coding DNA: TGCGCCAGCAGTGTCAGCGGACAGTCCCCCAATGAGCAGTTCTTC.

The chain joins TRBV21-1 to TRBJ1-1; TRBD1 reflects the table's D call only, with no check against the DNA. TRBV21-1 is listed as a pseudogene. The CDR3 length is 18 residues. CDR3 DNA: TGTGCCAGCAGCTTAGGGAGACAGGGGGCGCAGATGAACACTGAAGCTTTCTTT. It is translated as CASSLGRQGAQMNTEAFF.

The CDR3 here is CASSSDGENEKLFF. For the CDR3, the DNA is TGTGCCAGTAGTAGTGACGGGGAAAATGAAAAACTGTTTTTT. This chain connects TRBV19 to TRBJ1-4; D unresolved. Deletions cut 4 bases from V and 5 bases from J, with 11 bases between. The CDR3 spans 14 residues. From germline, CDR1 is LNHDA and CDR2 SQIVND (reference sequence).

This clone has just one count. This chain uses TRBV6-5 with TRBJ2-1; 8 nucleotides agree with TRBD1. With 8 bases clipped from V and 8 bases from J, the junction kept 5 bases outside the gene matches. The CDR3 contains 12 residues. Germline-derived CDR1 and CDR2 are MNHEY and SVGAGI. Here the CDR3 reads CASARGRYEQFF. The DNA for the CDR3 is TGTGCCAGCGCCAGGGGGCGGTATGAGCAGTTCTTC.

The V and J genes are TRBV5-4 and TRBJ1-4; TRBD1 agrees at 9 bases. Germline CDR1 reads SGHNT; CDR2 reads YYREEE (reference sequence). The CDR3 is made up of 18 amino acids. V lost 3 bases to trimming and J lost 5 bases; unmatched junction nucleotides: 14. The DNA for the CDR3 is TGTGCCAGCAGCTCGAAGGGACAGGGTAGGGGGGCGAATGAAAAACTGTTTTTT. Translating it yields CASSSKGQGRGANEKLFF. The entire variable domain, with the rest obtained from reference TRBV5-4 and TRBJ1-4, is as follows: ETGVTQSPTHLIKTRGQQVTLRCSSQSGHNTVSWYQQALGQGPQFIFQYYREEENGRGNFPPRFSGLQFPNYSSELNVNALELDDSALYLCASSSKGQGRGANEKLFFGSGTQLSVL.

This sequence joins TRBV7-9 and TRBJ2-1; D is ambiguous. Trimming removed 5 bases at V and 4 bases at J, with 21 bases between. CDR3 size: 17 residues. The germline CDR1 and CDR2 sequences are SEHNR and FQNEAQ (reference sequence). The CDR3, as DNA: TGTGCCAGCAGCCGAAGCCCCCCGGCGGAAACATACAATGAGCAGTTCTTC. Its translation: CASSRSPPAETYNEQFF.

The chain has TRBV4-1 and TRBJ2-2; maybe TRBD2 (5 bases). CDR1 and CDR2 from the germline V gene are MGHRA and YSYEKL. Trimming left V 3 bases short and J 4 bases short, with 15 bases between. The CDR3 totals 16 residues. CDR3 in DNA: TGCGCCAGCAGCCACTTTCGTACGGGAAGCACCGGGGAGCTGTTTTTT. This encodes CASSHFRTGSTGELFF.

V is TRBV19 and J is TRBJ1-1; possible D gene TRBD1, 5 bases. The CDR3 totals 17 residues. The germline V gene has CDR1 LNHDA and CDR2 SQIVND (reference sequence). Trimming removed 3 bases at V and 0 bases at J, with 17 bases between. CDR3 amino acids: CASSIAREGYMNTEAFF. CDR3 in DNA: TGTGCCAGTAGTATTGCCAGGGAGGGATACATGAACACTGAAGCTTTCTTT.

CDR3 residues: CASSGGGSSEYF. As DNA, the CDR3 is TGTGCCAGCAGTGGGGGAGGATCGAGTGAGTACTTC. The rearrangement links TRBV2 to TRBJ2-7, with TRBD2 as a possible D gene (6 bases). In germline, CDR1 is SNHLY, CDR2 FYNNEI. The V end lost 4 bases, the J end lost 11 bases, and 15 bases lay between the germline ends. CDR3 length: 12 amino acids. Looking up the rest from reference TRBV2 and TRBJ2-7 gives the full variable domain: EPEVTQTPSHQVTQMGQEVILRCVPISNHLYFYWYRQILGQKVEFLVSFYNNEISEKSEIFDDQFSVERPDGSNFTLKIRSTKLEDSAMYFCASSGGGSSEYFGPGTRLTVT.

The genes are TRBV27 and TRBJ2-5; 9 bases are shared with TRBD1. The germline V gene has CDR1 MNHEY and CDR2 SMNVEV (reference sequence). This CDR3 spans 14 amino acids. Trimming took 4 bases from V and 5 from J; bases not matched to a gene: 5. The CDR3 protein is CASSWDRDLETQYF. The DNA of the CDR3 is TGTGCCAGCAGTTGGGACAGGGATTTGGAGACCCAGTACTTC.

This clone was picked up a small number of times. The V and J genes are TRBV19 and TRBJ2-1; 7 positions match TRBD2. Trimming at V came to 6 bases and at J to 0 bases, leaving 5 bases not matched to a gene. This CDR3 is built from 15 residues. Germline values: CDR1 LNHDA, CDR2 SQIVND (reference sequence). As DNA, the CDR3 is TGTGCCAGTAGATGGGGGGGTTCCTCCTACAATGAGCAGTTCTTC. Translated, it gives CASRWGGSSYNEQFF.

The rearrangement uses TRBV3-1 (or the pseudogene TRBV3-2) and TRBJ1-3; D is ambiguous. There are 13 residues in the CDR3. Germline V gene data show CDR1 as LGHDT and CDR2 as YNNKEL (reference sequence). V was cut by 1 base and J by 3 bases, with 4 bases left in between. CDR3 amino acids: CASSQVHGNTIYF. DNA for the CDR3: TGTGCCAGCAGCCAAGTTCATGGAAACACCATATATTTT.

The chain links TRBV7-9 to TRBJ2-7, with 7 bases identical to TRBD2. The length of the CDR3 is 17 residues. V dropped 5 bases and J dropped 1; count of bases not matched to a gene: 14. Germline values: CDR1 SEHNR, CDR2 FQNEAQ (reference sequence). DNA for the CDR3: TGTGCCAGCAGCGCAACCGGGACTACACTTAATTCCTACGAGCAGTACTTC. Translating gives CASSATGTTLNSYEQYF.

This chain uses TRBV10-1 with TRBJ2-1; 10 bases map to TRBD1. This CDR3 contains 15 residues. After removal of 2 bases from V and 6 bases from J, the junction contained 4 bases not matched to a gene. In germline, CDR1 is WNHNN, CDR2 SYGVQD (reference sequence). CDR3 sequence reads: CASSERTGGPNEQFF. CDR3 coding DNA: TGCGCCAGCAGTGAGAGGACAGGGGGTCCCAATGAGCAGTTCTTC.

The rearrangement joins TRBV7-9 to TRBJ1-1; 7 nucleotides agree with TRBD1. The V gene's germline CDR1 is SEHNR and CDR2 FQNEAQ (reference sequence). After removal of 5 bases from V and 1 base from J, the junction contained 10 bases not matched to a gene. This CDR3 has 16 amino acids. CDR3 sequence reads: CASSHVQGRRNTEAFF. The CDR3 DNA reads TGTGCCAGCAGCCACGTACAGGGGAGACGGAACACTGAAGCTTTCTTT.